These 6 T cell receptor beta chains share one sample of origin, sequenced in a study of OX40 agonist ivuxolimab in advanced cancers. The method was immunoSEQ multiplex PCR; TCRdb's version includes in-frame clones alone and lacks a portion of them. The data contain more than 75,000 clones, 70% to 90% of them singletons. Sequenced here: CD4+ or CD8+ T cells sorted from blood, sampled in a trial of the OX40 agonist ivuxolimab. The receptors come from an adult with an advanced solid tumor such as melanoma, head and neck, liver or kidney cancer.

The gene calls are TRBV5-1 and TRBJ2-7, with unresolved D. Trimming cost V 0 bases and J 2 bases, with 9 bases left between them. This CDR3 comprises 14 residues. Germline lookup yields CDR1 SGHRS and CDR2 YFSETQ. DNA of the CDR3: TGCGCCAGCAGCTTGGGGTTAGCCACCTACGAGCAGTACTTC. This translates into CASSLGLATYEQYF.

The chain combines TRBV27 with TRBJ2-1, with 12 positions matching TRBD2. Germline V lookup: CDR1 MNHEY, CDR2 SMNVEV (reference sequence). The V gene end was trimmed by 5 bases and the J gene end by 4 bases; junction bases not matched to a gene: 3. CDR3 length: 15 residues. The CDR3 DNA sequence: TGTGCCAGCAGTGGACTAGCGGGGCCTTACAATGAGCAGTTCTTC. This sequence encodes CASSGLAGPYNEQFF.

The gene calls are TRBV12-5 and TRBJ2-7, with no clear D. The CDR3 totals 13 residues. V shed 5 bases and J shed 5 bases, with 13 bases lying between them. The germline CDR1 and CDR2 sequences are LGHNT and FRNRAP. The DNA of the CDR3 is TGTGCTAGTGGTAGCGCTGGCCCCCACGAGCAGTACTTC. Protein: CASGSAGPHEQYF.

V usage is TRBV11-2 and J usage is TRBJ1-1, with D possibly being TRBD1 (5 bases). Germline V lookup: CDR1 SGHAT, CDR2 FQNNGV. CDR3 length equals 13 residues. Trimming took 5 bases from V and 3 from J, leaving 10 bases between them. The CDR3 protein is CASSPGGHTEAFF. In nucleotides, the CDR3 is TGTGCCAGCAGCCCCGGGGGACACACTGAAGCTTTCTTT.

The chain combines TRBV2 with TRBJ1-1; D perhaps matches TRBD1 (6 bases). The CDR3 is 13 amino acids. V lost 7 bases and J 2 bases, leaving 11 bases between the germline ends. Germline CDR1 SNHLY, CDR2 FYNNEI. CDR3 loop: CASMLDSNTEAFF. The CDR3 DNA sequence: TGTGCCAGCATGCTGGACAGCAACACTGAAGCTTTCTTT.

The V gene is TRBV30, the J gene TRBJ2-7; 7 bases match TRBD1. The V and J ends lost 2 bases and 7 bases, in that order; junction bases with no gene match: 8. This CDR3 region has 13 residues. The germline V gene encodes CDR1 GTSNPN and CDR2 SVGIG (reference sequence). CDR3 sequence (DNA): TGTGCCTGGAGTTTAAACAGGGGTGGAGAGCAGTACTTC. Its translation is CAWSLNRGGEQYF.